This T cell receptor (beta chain) originates from a study of blood T cell repertoires in COVID-19. Study-level information: Whether acute or convalescent, the COVID-19 samples came from the United States, Italy and Spain. Sources were T cells, B-cell-depleted T cells, or PBMCs; the material itself was cDNA or gDNA.

In the study's own analysis: Estimates of nucleated cell counts were drawn from the amplification of reference gene primers. TCRdb's table, derived via immunoSEQ multiplex PCR, lists solely in-frame clones and lacks some. That table gives V, J and clone size, and the DNA gave D and trimming. Here the sample spans hundreds of thousands of clones, about 89% being singletons. Trimming took 2 bases from V and 4 from J; bases not matched to a gene: 14. Germline V gene lookup returns CDR1 GTSNPN and CDR2 SVGIG (reference sequence). This CDR3 is built from 17 residues. This receptor was obtained from a man aged 55 to 69 who had recovered from COVID-19. The V gene is TRBV30, the J gene TRBJ1-2; TRBD1 matches 9 bases. Source material: peripheral blood. This CDR3 reads CAWSSGSAQGAGYGYTF. CDR3 in DNA: TGTGCCTGGAGTAGTGGCTCGGCACAGGGGGCAGGCTATGGCTACACCTTC.